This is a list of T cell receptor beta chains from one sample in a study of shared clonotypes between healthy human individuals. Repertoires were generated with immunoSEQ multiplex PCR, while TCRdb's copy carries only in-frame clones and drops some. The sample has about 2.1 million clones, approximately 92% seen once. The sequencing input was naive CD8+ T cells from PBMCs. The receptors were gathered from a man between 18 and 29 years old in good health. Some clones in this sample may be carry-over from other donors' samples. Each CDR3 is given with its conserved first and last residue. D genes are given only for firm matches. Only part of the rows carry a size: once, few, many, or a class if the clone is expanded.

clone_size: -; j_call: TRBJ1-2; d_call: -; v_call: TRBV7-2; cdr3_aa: CASSSGSSGGYTF; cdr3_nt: TGTGCCAGCAGCTCCGGGTCCTCGGGCGGCTACACCTTC
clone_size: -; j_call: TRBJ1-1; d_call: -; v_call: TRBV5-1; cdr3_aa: CASTDRMNTEAFF; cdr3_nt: TGCGCCAGCACTGACAGGATGAACACTGAAGCTTTCTTT
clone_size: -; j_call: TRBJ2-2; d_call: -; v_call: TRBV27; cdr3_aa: CASSFRGGANTGELFF; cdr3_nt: TGTGCCAGCAGTTTCCGAGGAGGCGCGAACACCGGGGAGCTGTTTTTT
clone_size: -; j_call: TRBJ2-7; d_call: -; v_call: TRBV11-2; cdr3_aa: CASSLHPDYEQYF; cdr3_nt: TGTGCCAGCAGCTTACATCCGGACTACGAGCAGTACTTC
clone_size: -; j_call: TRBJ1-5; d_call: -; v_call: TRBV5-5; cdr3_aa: CASSSARDQPQHF; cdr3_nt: TGTGCCAGCAGCAGTGCGAGGGATCAGCCCCAGCATTTT
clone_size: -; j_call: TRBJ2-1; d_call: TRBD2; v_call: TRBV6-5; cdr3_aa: CASSSAGVNSYNEQFF; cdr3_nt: TGTGCCAGCAGTTCAGCGGGAGTAAATTCCTACAATGAGCAGTTCTTC
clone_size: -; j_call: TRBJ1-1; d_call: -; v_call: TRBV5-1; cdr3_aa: CAILQGLGTEAFF; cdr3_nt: TGCGCCATTCTACAGGGTTTGGGCACTGAAGCTTTCTTT
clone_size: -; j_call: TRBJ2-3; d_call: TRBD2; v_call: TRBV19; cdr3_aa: CASSLGLAGRTDTQYF; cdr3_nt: TGTGCCAGTAGCCTGGGACTAGCGGGGCGCACAGATACGCAGTATTTT
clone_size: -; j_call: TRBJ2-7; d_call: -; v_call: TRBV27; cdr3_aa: CASSLRTGEQYF; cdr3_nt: TGTGCCAGCAGTTTAAGGACGGGGGAGCAGTACTTC
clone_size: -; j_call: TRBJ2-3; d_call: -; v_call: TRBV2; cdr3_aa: CASSIGDTSTDTQYF; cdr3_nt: TGTGCCAGCAGCATCGGAGATACTAGCACAGATACGCAGTATTTT
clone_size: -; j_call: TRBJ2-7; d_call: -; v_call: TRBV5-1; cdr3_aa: CASRLGTRSGGPPGARYEQYF; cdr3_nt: TGCGCCAGCAGACTTGGGACAAGATCAGGGGGGCCCCCCGGGGCCCGCTACGAGCAGTACTTC
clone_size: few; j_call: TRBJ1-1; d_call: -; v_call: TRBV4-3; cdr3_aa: CASSQAAGRDTEAFF; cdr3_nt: TGCGCCAGCAGCCAAGCCGCAGGGCGGGACACTGAAGCTTTCTTT
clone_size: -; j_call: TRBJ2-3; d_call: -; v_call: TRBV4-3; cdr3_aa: CASSQSYRGLYTDTQYF; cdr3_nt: TGCGCCAGCAGCCAATCGTATAGGGGACTTTACACAGATACGCAGTATTTT
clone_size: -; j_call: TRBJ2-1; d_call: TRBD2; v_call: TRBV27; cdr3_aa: CASSRGLAEPRNEQFF; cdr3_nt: TGTGCCAGCAGTCGGGGACTAGCGGAACCTAGGAATGAGCAGTTCTTC
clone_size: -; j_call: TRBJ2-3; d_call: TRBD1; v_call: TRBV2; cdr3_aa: CASSGGQGHTDTQYF; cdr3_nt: TGTGCCAGCAGCGGGGGACAGGGTCACACAGATACGCAGTATTTT
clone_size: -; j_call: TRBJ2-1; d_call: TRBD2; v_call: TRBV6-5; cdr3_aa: CASSYSGGRASNEQFF; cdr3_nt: TGTGCCAGCAGTTACTCTGGCGGGAGGGCCAGCAATGAGCAGTTCTTC
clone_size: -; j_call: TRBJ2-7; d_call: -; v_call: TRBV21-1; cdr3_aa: CASSTGTSGSVSYEQYF; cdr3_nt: TGTGCCAGCAGCACTGGGACTAGCGGGAGCGTATCCTACGAGCAGTACTTC
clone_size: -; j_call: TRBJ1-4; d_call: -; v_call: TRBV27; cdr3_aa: CASSLLGAGEKLFF; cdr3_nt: TGTGCCAGCAGTTTATTGGGGGCAGGGGAAAAACTGTTTTTT
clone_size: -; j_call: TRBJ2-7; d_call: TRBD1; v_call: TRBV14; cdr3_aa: CASSQVRGLGNEQYF; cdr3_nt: TGTGCCAGCAGCCAAGTGAGGGGGCTCGGGAACGAGCAGTACTTC
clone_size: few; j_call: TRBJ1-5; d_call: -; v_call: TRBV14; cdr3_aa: CASSQTGNQPQHF; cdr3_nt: TGTGCCAGCAGCCAAACGGGAAATCAGCCCCAGCATTTT
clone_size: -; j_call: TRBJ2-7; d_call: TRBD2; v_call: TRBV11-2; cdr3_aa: CASSPTLLAGPEQYF; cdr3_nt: TGTGCCAGCAGCCCCACCCTGTTAGCGGGACCCGAGCAGTACTTC
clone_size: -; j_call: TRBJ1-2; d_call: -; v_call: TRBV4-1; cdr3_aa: CASSQDAGANYGYTF; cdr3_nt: TGCGCCAGCAGCCAAGACGCAGGCGCTAACTATGGCTACACCTTC